This TCR beta chain was obtained from a study of OX40 agonist ivuxolimab in advanced cancers. Study overall: Hepatocellular carcinoma, melanoma, renal cell or head and neck cancer affected the dose-escalation patients. A partial response was reached by three patients: one with hepatocellular carcinoma and two with cutaneous melanoma.

Only in-frame clones appear in the TCRdb table, and some are missing; sequencing was by immunoSEQ multiplex PCR. The sample has some 58,000 clones; about 89% are singletons. CDR3 length equals 15 residues. V was cut by 3 bases and J by 2 bases, with 12 bases left in between. The germline V gene has CDR1 LNHDA and CDR2 SQIVND (reference sequence). The material was CD4+ or CD8+ T cells sorted from blood, obtained in a trial of the OX40 agonist ivuxolimab. The gene calls are TRBV19 and TRBJ2-3, with D perhaps matching TRBD1 or TRBD2 (6 bases each). This clonotype was sampled from an adult with an advanced solid tumor such as melanoma, head and neck, liver or kidney cancer. CDR3 sequence: CASSMGAGITDTQYF. The CDR3 nucleotides are TGTGCCAGTAGTATGGGGGCGGGGATCACAGATACGCAGTATTTT. Supplemented by reference TRBV19 and TRBJ2-3, the full variable domain reads DGGITQSPKYLFRKEGQNVTLSCEQNLNHDAMYWYRQDPGQGLRLIYYSQIVNDFQKGDIAEGYSVSREKKESFPLTVTSAQKNPTAFYLCASSMGAGITDTQYFGPGTRLTVL.